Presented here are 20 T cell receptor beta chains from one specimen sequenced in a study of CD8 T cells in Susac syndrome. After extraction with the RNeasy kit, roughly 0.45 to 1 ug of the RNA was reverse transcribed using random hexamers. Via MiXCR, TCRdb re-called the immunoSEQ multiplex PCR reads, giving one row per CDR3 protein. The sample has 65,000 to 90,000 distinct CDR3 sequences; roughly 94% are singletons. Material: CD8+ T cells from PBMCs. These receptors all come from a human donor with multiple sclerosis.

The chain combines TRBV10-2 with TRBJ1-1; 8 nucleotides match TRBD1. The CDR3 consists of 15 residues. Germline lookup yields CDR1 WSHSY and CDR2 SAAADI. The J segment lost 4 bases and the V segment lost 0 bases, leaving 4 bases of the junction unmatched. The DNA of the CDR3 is TGCGCCAGCAGTGAGTCGAACAGGGGGACCACTGAAGCTTTCTTT. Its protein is CASSESNRGTTEAFF.

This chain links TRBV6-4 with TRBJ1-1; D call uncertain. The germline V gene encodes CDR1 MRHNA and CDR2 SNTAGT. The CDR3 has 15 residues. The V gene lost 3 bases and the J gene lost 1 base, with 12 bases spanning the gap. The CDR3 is CASSETGRTNTEAFF. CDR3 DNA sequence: TGTGCCAGCAGTGAAACGGGCAGAACGAACACTGAAGCTTTCTTT.

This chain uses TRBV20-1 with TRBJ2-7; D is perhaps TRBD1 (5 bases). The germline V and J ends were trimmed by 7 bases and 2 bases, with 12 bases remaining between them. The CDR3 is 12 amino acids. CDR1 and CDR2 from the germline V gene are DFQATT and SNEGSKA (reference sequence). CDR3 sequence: CSVGIGAYEQYF. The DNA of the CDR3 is TGCAGTGTTGGGATAGGGGCCTACGAGCAGTACTTC.

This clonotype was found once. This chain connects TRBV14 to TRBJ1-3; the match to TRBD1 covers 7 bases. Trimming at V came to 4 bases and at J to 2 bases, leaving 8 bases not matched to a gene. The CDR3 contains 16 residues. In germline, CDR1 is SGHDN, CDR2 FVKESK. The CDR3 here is CASSPIDRETGNTIYF. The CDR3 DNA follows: TGTGCCAGCAGCCCAATCGACAGGGAGACTGGAAACACCATATATTTT. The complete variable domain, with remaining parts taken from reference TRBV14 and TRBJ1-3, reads EAGVTQFPSHSVIEKGQTVTLRCDPISGHDNLYWYRRVMGKEIKFLLHFVKESKQDESGMPNNRFLAERTGGTYSTLKVQPAELEDSGVYFCASSPIDRETGNTIYFGEGSWLTVV.

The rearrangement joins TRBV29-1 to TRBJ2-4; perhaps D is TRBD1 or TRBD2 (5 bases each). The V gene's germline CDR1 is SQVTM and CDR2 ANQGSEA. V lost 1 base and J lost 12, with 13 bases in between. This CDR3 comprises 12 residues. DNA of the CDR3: TGCAGCGTTGAAGGAGGGGAGTTCGGTCAGTACTTC. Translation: CSVEGGEFGQYF.

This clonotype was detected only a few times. Written as DNA, the CDR3 is TGTGCCAGCAGCTTGGCCGCCGGATACGAGCAGTACTTC. The encoded protein is CASSLAAGYEQYF. The rearrangement joins TRBV5-6 to TRBJ2-7; D unclear. The CDR3 extends over 13 amino acids. The V and J ends lost 0 bases and 4 bases respectively, with 8 bases between them. Looked up from germline, CDR1 is SGHDT and CDR2 is YYEEEE.

The CDR3 spells CASSNPGDTEAFF. The CDR3 region has the DNA TGTGCCAGCAGCAACCCGGGGGATACTGAAGCTTTCTTT. This chain uses TRBV5-4 with TRBJ1-1; tentatively, D is TRBD1 (5 bases). The ends were cut back, 4 bases at V and 5 bases at J, with 12 bases in the middle. The CDR3 contains 13 residues. Germline CDR1 reads SGHNT; CDR2 reads YYREEE (reference sequence).

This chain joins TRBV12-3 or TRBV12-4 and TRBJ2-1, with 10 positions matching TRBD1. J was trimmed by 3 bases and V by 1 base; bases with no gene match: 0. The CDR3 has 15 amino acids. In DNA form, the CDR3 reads TGTGCCAGCAGTTTAGGGACAGGGGGCTACAATGAGCAGTTCTTC. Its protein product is CASSLGTGGYNEQFF.

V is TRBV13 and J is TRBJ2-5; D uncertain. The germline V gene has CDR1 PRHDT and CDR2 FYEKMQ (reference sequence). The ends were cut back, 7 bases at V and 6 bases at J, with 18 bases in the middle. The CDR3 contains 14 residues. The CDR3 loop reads CASTLLMGKKTQYF. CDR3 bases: TGTGCCAGCACTCTTCTAATGGGCAAGAAGACCCAGTACTTC.

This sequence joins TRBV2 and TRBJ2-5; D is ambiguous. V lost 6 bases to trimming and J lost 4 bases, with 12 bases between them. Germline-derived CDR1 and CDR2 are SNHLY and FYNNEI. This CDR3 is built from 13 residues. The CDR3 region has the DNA TGTGCCAGCAGCGGTCTCTTGGGAGAGACCCAGTACTTC. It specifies CASSGLLGETQYF. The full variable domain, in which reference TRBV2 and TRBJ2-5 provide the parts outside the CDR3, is EPEVTQTPSHQVTQMGQEVILRCVPISNHLYFYWYRQILGQKVEFLVSFYNNEISEKSEIFDDQFSVERPDGSNFTLKIRSTKLEDSAMYFCASSGLLGETQYFGPGTRLLVL.

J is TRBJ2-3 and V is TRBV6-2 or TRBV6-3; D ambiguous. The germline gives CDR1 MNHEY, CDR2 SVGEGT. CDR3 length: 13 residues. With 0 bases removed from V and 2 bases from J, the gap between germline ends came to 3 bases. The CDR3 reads CASSYSATDTQYF. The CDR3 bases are TGTGCCAGCAGTTACTCGGCCACAGATACGCAGTATTTT.

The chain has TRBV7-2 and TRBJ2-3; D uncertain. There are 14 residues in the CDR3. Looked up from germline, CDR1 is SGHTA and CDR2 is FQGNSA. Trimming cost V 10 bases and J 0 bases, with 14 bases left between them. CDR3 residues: CATAGSPSTDTQYF. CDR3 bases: TGTGCCACTGCCGGGTCCCCTAGCACAGATACGCAGTATTTT.

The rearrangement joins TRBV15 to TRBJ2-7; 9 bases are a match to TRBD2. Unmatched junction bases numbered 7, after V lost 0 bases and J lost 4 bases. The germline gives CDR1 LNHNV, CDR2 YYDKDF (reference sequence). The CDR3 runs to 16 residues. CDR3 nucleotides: TGTGCCACCAGCAGAGATCGAGGGACTAGCATGTACGAGCAGTACTTC. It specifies CATSRDRGTSMYEQYF.

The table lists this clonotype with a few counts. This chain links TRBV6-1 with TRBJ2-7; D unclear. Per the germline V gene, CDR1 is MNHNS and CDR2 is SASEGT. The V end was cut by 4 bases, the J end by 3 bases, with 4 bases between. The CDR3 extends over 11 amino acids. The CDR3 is CASSVGYEQYF. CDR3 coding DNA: TGTGCCAGCAGTGTTGGCTACGAGCAGTACTTC.

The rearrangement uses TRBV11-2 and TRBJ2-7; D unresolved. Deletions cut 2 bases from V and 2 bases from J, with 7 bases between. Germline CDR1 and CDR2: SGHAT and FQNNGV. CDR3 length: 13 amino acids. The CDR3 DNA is TGTGCCAGCAGCTTACAATTGGCCTACGAGCAGTACTTC. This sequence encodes CASSLQLAYEQYF.

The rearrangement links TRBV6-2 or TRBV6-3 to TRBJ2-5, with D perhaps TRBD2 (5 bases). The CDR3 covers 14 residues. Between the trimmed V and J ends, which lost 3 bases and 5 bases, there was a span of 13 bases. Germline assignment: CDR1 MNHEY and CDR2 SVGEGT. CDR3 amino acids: CASSYSGLAETQYF. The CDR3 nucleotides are TGTGCCAGCAGTTATTCCGGGTTAGCGGAGACCCAGTACTTC.

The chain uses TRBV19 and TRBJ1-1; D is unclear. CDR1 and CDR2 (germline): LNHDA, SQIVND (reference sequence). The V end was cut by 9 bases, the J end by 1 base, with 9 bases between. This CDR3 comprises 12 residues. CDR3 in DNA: TGTGCCAGCGGGAGAGGGAACACTGAAGCTTTCTTT. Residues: CASGRGNTEAFF.

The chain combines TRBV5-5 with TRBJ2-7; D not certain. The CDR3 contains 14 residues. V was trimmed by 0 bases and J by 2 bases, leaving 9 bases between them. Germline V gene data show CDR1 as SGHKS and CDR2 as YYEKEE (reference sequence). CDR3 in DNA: TGTGCCAGCAGCTTGGTATCTCTAACCTACGAGCAGTACTTC. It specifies CASSLVSLTYEQYF.

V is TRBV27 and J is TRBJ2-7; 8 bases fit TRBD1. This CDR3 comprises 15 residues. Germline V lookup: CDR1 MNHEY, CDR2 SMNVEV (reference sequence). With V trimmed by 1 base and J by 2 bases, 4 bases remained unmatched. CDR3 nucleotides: TGTGCCAGCAGTTTATATTGGGACAGGACCTACGAGCAGTACTTC. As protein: CASSLYWDRTYEQYF.

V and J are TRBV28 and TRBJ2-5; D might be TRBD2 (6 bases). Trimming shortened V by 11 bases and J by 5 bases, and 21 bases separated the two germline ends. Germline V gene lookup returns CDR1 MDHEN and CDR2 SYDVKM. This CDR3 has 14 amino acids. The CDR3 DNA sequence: TGTGCCTCCTGTGGAGGGTATTCAGGGGAGACCCAGTACTTC. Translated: CASCGGYSGETQYF.